These 26 T cell receptor beta chains came from one sample sequenced in a study of shared clonotypes between healthy human individuals. Data came from immunoSEQ multiplex PCR; TCRdb stores just in-frame clones and leaves some out. The table records about 2.2 million clones, 85% to 95% of them present only once. Only CD45RO-negative cells positively selected for CCR7 counted as naive CD8 cells, so terminally differentiated effector memory CD45RA+ cells were excluded. Sequences were obtained from naive CD8+ T cells from PBMCs. The receptors stem from a man aged 18 to 29 in good health. Some clones in this sample may be carry-over from other donors' samples.

This clone was seen a single time. The chain has TRBV7-9 and TRBJ2-1; perhaps TRBD2 as D (5 bases). Germline V gives CDR1 SEHNR, CDR2 FQNEAQ (reference sequence). The length of the CDR3 is 18 residues. V shed 8 bases and J shed 5 bases, with 28 bases lying between them. Here the CDR3 reads CASFGYYGFGGRNNEQFF. The CDR3 DNA sequence: TGTGCCAGCTTCGGTTATTATGGTTTTGGCGGGCGGAACAATGAGCAGTTCTTC.

CDR3 residues: CASKSSGANVLTF. DNA of the CDR3: TGTGCCAGCAAGAGCTCTGGGGCCAACGTCCTGACTTTC. The chain uses TRBV9 and TRBJ2-6; no firm D call. V lost 6 bases to trimming and J lost 0 bases, with 4 bases between them. This CDR3 has 13 residues. The germline V gene has CDR1 SGDLS and CDR2 YYNGEE.

The chain has TRBV7-9 and TRBJ1-2; no reliable D call. The CDR3 has 12 residues. Germline-derived CDR1 and CDR2 are SEHNR and FQNEAQ (reference sequence). V was cut by 1 base and J by 8 bases, with 8 bases left in between. CDR3 loop: CASSLEQHGYTF. The CDR3 bases are TGTGCCAGCAGCTTAGAACAACACGGCTACACCTTC.

The CDR3 is CASSLFGKLYEQYF. CDR3 DNA sequence: TGTGCCAGCAGCTTATTCGGGAAATTGTACGAGCAGTACTTC. The genes are TRBV7-2 and TRBJ2-7; D may be TRBD2 (5 bases). The CDR3 sequence is 14 residues long. Germline assignment: CDR1 SGHTA and CDR2 FQGNSA. V lost 2 bases and J lost 4, with 12 bases in between.

This clone was seen only once. The chain couples TRBV11-2 to TRBJ2-7, with D unclear. This CDR3 region has 17 residues. Germline lookup yields CDR1 SGHAT and CDR2 FQNNGV. The V gene lost 7 bases and the J gene lost 2 bases, with 24 bases spanning the gap. The CDR3: CASNLPAGFQNTYEQYF. DNA for the CDR3: TGTGCCAGCAACCTCCCTGCTGGCTTCCAAAATACCTACGAGCAGTACTTC.

The chain carries TRBV2 and TRBJ1-2; 9 nucleotides align to TRBD1. The CDR3 consists of 13 residues. Germline V lookup: CDR1 SNHLY, CDR2 FYNNEI. The V gene end was trimmed by 10 bases and the J gene end by 6 bases; junction bases not matched to a gene: 9. Written as DNA, the CDR3 is TGTGCCAACCAACAGGGGGCGATTGATGGCTACACCTTC. This codes for CANQQGAIDGYTF.

The rearrangement uses TRBV9 and TRBJ2-2, with D unresolved. The V and J ends lost 4 bases and 4 bases respectively, with 5 bases between them. The length of the CDR3 is 12 residues. CDR1 is SGDLS, CDR2 YYNGEE, per germline. CDR3 sequence reads: CASSLFTGELFF. The CDR3 DNA is TGTGCCAGCAGCCTTTTCACCGGGGAGCTGTTTTTT.

This clone was found once. The V and J genes are TRBV27 and TRBJ2-4; D tentatively fits TRBD1 or TRBD2 (5 bases each). The CDR3 consists of 15 residues. The V gene's germline CDR1 is MNHEY and CDR2 SMNVEV (reference sequence). Trimming removed 3 bases at V and 9 bases at J, with 18 bases between. CDR3 coding DNA: TGTGCCAGCAGTTTCGGCAGGGACGGGTTCGGCATTCAGTACTTC. This codes for CASSFGRDGFGIQYF.

On this clone: At one end the junction does not follow the germline gene, possibly because of a read error. The sample holds other DNA sequences that translate to the same CDR3. CDR3 region: CSVEGETQYF. In DNA, the CDR3 is TGCAGCGTCGAAGGTGAGACCCAGTACTTC. The rearrangement uses TRBV29-1 and TRBJ2-5; D is unresolved. CDR3 length equals 10 residues. CDR1 is SQVTM and CDR2 is ANQGSEA in the germline V gene.

Comments on this clone: Other DNA sequences from this sample encode an identical CDR3 as well. The chain carries TRBV9 and TRBJ1-5; the match to TRBD1 covers 9 bases. The germline V gene has CDR1 SGDLS and CDR2 YYNGEE. The V gene end was trimmed by 4 bases and the J gene end by 6 bases; junction bases not matched to a gene: 5. The CDR3 is 14 residues long. The CDR3 bases are TGTGCCAGCAGCTTAGGGACAGGGAGTCAGCCCCAGCATTTT. This gives the protein CASSLGTGSQPQHF.

V is TRBV11-2 and J is TRBJ1-1; D gene ambiguous. CDR3 size: 15 residues. Trimming removed 0 bases from V and 5 bases from J, with 13 bases in between. CDR1 is SGHAT and CDR2 is FQNNGV in the germline V gene. DNA of the CDR3: TGTGCCAGCAGCTTAGATCCTATAGGGAAAACTGAAGCTTTCTTT. As protein: CASSLDPIGKTEAFF.

The chain combines TRBV28 with TRBJ1-5; D unclear. V gave up 4 bases and J gave up 3 bases, with 7 bases separating them. The CDR3 length is 13 residues. Germline V CDR1 and CDR2: MDHEN, SYDVKM. The CDR3, as DNA: TGTGCCAGCAGTTGGGAGTACAATCAGCCCCAGCATTTT. This sequence encodes CASSWEYNQPQHF.

This clone came up a few times. The CDR3 DNA reads TGTGCCAGCAGCCTATCAGCGGGAGCAGGGAATGAGCAGTTCTTC. Encoded protein: CASSLSAGAGNEQFF. This rearrangement joins TRBV7-9 to TRBJ2-1, with TRBD2 matching over 8 bases. The CDR3 spans 15 residues. Germline loops: CDR1 SEHNR, CDR2 FQNEAQ (reference sequence). V trimming: 5 bases; J trimming: 7 bases; junction bases outside the gene matches: 10.

This chain joins TRBV7-9 and TRBJ2-1; D unclear. The CDR3 length is 15 residues. Looked up from germline, CDR1 is SEHNR and CDR2 is FQNEAQ (reference sequence). V gave up 5 bases and J gave up 2 bases, with 13 bases separating them. Here the CDR3 DNA reads TGTGCCAGCAGCCCGGTAACAGTCACCTACAATGAGCAGTTCTTC. This codes for CASSPVTVTYNEQFF.

Remarks on this clone: Distinct nucleotide sequences in the sample also encode this CDR3. CDR3 DNA sequence: TGCGCCAGCAGTGGGGGAGGATACGAGCAGTACTTC. Its translation: CASSGGGYEQYF. The chain links TRBV10-2 to TRBJ2-7; weak D call: TRBD2 (6 bases). This CDR3 contains 12 residues. V was clipped by 4 bases and J by 4 bases, with 8 bases between them. CDR1 is WSHSY, CDR2 SAAADI, per germline.

This chain's CDR3 is CASSPEFDRGRYGYTF. The CDR3 DNA reads TGTGCCAGCAGTCCAGAATTCGACAGGGGGCGATATGGCTACACCTTC. This rearrangement joins TRBV28 to TRBJ1-2, with 10 bases that match TRBD1. CDR1 is MDHEN and CDR2 is SYDVKM in the germline V gene. The V and J ends lost 5 bases and 5 bases, in that order; junction bases with no gene match: 11. The CDR3 is 16 residues long.

The chain couples TRBV6-1 to TRBJ2-7, with D possibly TRBD2 on 6 matching bases. V was pared by 10 bases and J by 6 bases, with 13 bases between. Germline V gene data show CDR1 as MNHNS and CDR2 as SASEGT. The CDR3 contains 11 residues. DNA for the CDR3: TGTGCCACGCCTGGAGGGCCCGAGCAGTACTTC. Translated: CATPGGPEQYF.

The gene calls are TRBV30 and TRBJ2-7; D possibly corresponds to TRBD2 (5 bases). Trimming stripped 3 bases from V and 0 bases from J, with 9 bases between. Germline lookup yields CDR1 GTSNPN and CDR2 SVGIG (reference sequence). This CDR3 contains 13 residues. Here the CDR3 DNA reads TGTGCCTGGAGGGACGGAGGCTCCTACGAGCAGTACTTC. Amino acids: CAWRDGGSYEQYF.

This chain joins TRBV9 and TRBJ1-2; 7 positions agree with TRBD1. The CDR3 consists of 15 residues. Looked up from germline, CDR1 is SGDLS and CDR2 is YYNGEE. With V trimmed by 0 bases and J by 5 bases, 7 bases remained unmatched. The CDR3 region has the DNA TGTGCCAGCAGCGTAGACACGGGACAGCTTTATGGCTACACCTTC. It is translated as CASSVDTGQLYGYTF.

The chain couples TRBV11-2 to TRBJ1-5, with D perhaps matching TRBD1 (5 bases). V lost 1 base and J lost 3, with 10 bases in between. Per the germline V gene, CDR1 is SGHAT and CDR2 is FQNNGV. The CDR3 is 15 residues long. This chain's CDR3 is CASSLGDGNNQPQHF. CDR3 in DNA: TGTGCCAGCAGCTTAGGGGACGGGAACAATCAGCCCCAGCATTTT.

The rearrangement joins TRBV29-1 to TRBJ2-5; D may be TRBD1 (6 bases). V was shortened by 4 bases and J by 5 bases, with 23 bases between the two germline ends. This CDR3 has 16 amino acids. From germline, CDR1 is SQVTM and CDR2 ANQGSEA. In DNA, the CDR3 is TGCAGCGTTGTGGCGGCAGGGGTTTTTTCTGAGGAGACCCAGTACTTC. Protein product: CSVVAAGVFSEETQYF.

The rearrangement joins TRBV19 to TRBJ2-2, with 8 bases that match TRBD2. V shed 7 bases and J 5 bases; nucleotides not matched to a gene: 15. The CDR3 consists of 17 residues. Per germline, CDR1 LNHDA and CDR2 SQIVND (reference sequence). This CDR3 reads CASMGWASSGSTGELFF. CDR3 coding DNA: TGTGCCAGTATGGGGTGGGCTTCGAGCGGGAGTACCGGGGAGCTGTTTTTT.

Concerning this clone: Other DNA sequences in this sample translate to the same CDR3. The V and J genes are TRBV9 and TRBJ2-1; 7 nucleotides match TRBD2. The V gene's germline CDR1 is SGDLS and CDR2 YYNGEE. The CDR3 length is 15 residues. Unmatched junction bases numbered 5, after V lost 0 bases and J lost 5 bases. The DNA for the CDR3 is TGTGCCAGCAGCGTAGGAGGCGGGAGCAACAATGAGCAGTTCTTC. Translation gives CASSVGGGSNNEQFF. The whole variable domain, filled in from reference TRBV9 and TRBJ2-1, reads DSGVTQTPKHLITATGQRVTLRCSPRSGDLSVYWYQQSLDQGLQFLIQYYNGEERAKGNILERFSAQQFPDLHSELNLSSLELGDSALYFCASSVGGGSNNEQFFGPGTRLTVL.

This chain links TRBV5-1 with TRBJ1-1, with D possibly TRBD1 on 5 matching bases. The CDR3 has 13 residues. Germline CDR1 reads SGHRS; CDR2 reads YFSETQ. The ends were cut back, 3 bases at V and 3 bases at J, with 9 bases in the middle. In DNA, the CDR3 is TGCGCCAGCAGCTACAGGAGGGACACTGAAGCTTTCTTT. It codes for CASSYRRDTEAFF.

The V call is TRBV7-9, the J call TRBJ1-3; D is uncertain. This CDR3 has 17 amino acids. V was trimmed by 4 bases and J by 0 bases, leaving 16 bases between them. Per germline, CDR1 SEHNR and CDR2 FQNEAQ (reference sequence). CDR3 loop: CASSSGSNSYSGNTIYF. As DNA, the CDR3 is TGTGCCAGCAGCTCGGGGAGCAACTCTTACTCTGGAAACACCATATATTTT.

This clone was detected only once. V usage is TRBV18 and J usage is TRBJ2-7; either TRBD1 or TRBD2 may fit D (6 bases each). CDR3 length: 14 amino acids. Germline lookup yields CDR1 KGHSH and CDR2 LQKENI. Trimming took 6 bases from V and 3 from J, leaving 15 bases between them. The CDR3: CASSSGAGNYEQYF. The DNA for the CDR3 is TGTGCCAGCTCCTCGGGGGCAGGGAACTACGAGCAGTACTTC.